This T cell receptor beta chain was identified in a study of cytomegalovirus exposure and HLA in healthy donors. Findings of the study overall: Presence/absence comparisons presumed near-even sequencing depth among donors.

V gave up 0 bases and J gave up 6 bases, with 17 bases separating them. This CDR3 has 16 residues. CDR1 and CDR2 from the germline V gene are MGHRA and YSYEKL. This clone was seen a single time. No antigen is known for it. Primers: 60 Vbeta forward and 13 Jbeta reverse. Sequencing used immunoSEQ multiplex PCR; TCRdb keeps in-frame clones, though not all of them. The top ten clones hold about 5.5% of a sample with more than 90,000 clones, 55% to 70% of them seen once. The clonotype originates from a boy between 10 and 17 years old in good health and CMV-seropositive. The rearrangement joins TRBV4-1 to TRBJ1-2; D is perhaps TRBD1 (5 bases). The sequenced sample consisted of PBMCs. This CDR3 is CASSQDLRQIGDGYTF. The CDR3 DNA sequence: TGCGCCAGCAGCCAAGATTTGCGACAGATTGGGGATGGCTACACCTTC.